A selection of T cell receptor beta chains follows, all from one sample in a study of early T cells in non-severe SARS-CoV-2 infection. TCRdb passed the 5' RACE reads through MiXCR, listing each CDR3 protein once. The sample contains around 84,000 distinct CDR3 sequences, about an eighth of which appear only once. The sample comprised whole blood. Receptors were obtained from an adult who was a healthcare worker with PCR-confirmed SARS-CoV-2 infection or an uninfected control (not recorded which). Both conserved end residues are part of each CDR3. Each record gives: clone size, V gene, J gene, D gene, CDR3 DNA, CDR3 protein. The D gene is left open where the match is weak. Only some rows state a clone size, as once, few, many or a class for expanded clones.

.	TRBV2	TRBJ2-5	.	TGTGCCAGCAGTGAATCCAGGACTCCTCAAGAGACCCAGTACTTC	CASSESRTPQETQYF
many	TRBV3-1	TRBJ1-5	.	TGTGCCAGCAGCCAAGGTTCAGACAATCAGCCCCAGCATTTT	CASSQGSDNQPQHF
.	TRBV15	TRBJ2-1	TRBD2	TGTGCCACCAGCAGAGCCGGGACTAGCGGAAATGAGCAGTTCTTC	CATSRAGTSGNEQFF
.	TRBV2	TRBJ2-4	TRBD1	TGTGCCAGCAGTTGGGACAGGGGGACGGACATTCAGTACTTC	CASSWDRGTDIQYF
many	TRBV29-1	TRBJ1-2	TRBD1	TGCAGCGTCTGGGACAGCCAATTGGGGTATGGCTACACCTTC	CSVWDSQLGYGYTF
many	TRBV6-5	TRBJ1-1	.	TGTGCCAGCAGCCCTAGACAGGCCGACACTGAAGCTTTCTTT	CASSPRQADTEAFF
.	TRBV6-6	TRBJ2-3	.	TGTGCCACCACAGGGTTTGCAGATACGCAGTATTTT	CATTGFADTQYF
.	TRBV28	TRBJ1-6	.	TGTGCCAGCAGTTTAACCCCGGCGGGGAATTCACCCCTCCACTTT	CASSLTPAGNSPLHF
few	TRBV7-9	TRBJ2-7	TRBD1	TGTGCCAGCAGCTCCCCCGACAGGGGTGCCTACGAGCAGTACTTC	CASSSPDRGAYEQYF
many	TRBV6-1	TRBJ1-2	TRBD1	TGTGCCAGCAGTGCATTGACAGGGGGCGGCGGCTACACCTTC	CASSALTGGGGYTF
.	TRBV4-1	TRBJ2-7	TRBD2	TGCGCCAGCAGCCACGATGCCGGGACTAGTTGGAGTGGTTTCCCCTACGAGCAGTACTTC	CASSHDAGTSWSGFPYEQYF
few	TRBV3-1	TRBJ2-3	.	TGTGCCAGCAGCCAAGGGACAGTCCAAGATACGCAGTATTTT	CASSQGTVQDTQYF
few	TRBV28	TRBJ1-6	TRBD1	TGTGCCAGCAGTCCTCCCGGGACAGGGAATAATTCACCCCTCCACTTT	CASSPPGTGNNSPLHF
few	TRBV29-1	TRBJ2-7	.	TGCAGCGTTGAAGTAGGGGGGTACGAGCAGTACTTC	CSVEVGGYEQYF
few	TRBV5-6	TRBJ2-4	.	TGTGCCAGCAGCTTGGTGGATCGGGCAGCCAAAAACATTCAGTACTTC	CASSLVDRAAKNIQYF
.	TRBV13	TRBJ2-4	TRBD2	TGTGCCAGCAGCTGGGGGGGAGACATTCAGTACTTC	CASSWGGDIQYF
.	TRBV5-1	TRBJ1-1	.	TGCGCCAGCAGCTTGGCCGGGGGACAGAACACTGAAGCTTTCTTT	CASSLAGGQNTEAFF
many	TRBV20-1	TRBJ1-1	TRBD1	TGCAGTGCCCCGCAGGGGGAGGTTTTTGTCACTGAAGCTTTCTTT	CSAPQGEVFVTEAFF
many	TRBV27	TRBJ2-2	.	TGTGCCAGCAGTTTAACAGGGTATCTCGGGGAGCTGTTTTTT	CASSLTGYLGELFF
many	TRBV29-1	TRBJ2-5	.	TGCAGCGTTTCGGGGGCCCCAGAGACCCAGTACTTC	CSVSGAPETQYF
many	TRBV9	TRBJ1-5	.	TGTGCCAGCAGCGTTGGACCTAGCAATCAGCCCCAGCATTTT	CASSVGPSNQPQHF
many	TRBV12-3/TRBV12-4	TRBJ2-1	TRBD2	TGTGCCAGCACCCTCGGACTAGCGGGAGGGCCGGGGAATGAGCAGTTCTTC	CASTLGLAGGPGNEQFF
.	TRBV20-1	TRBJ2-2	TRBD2	TGCAGTGCTAGGGGGACTAGCGGGAGGGCCGGGATCACCGGGGAGCTGTTTTTT	CSARGTSGRAGITGELFF
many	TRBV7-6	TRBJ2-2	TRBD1	TGTGCCAGCAGCACGGGACAGACCACCGGGGAGCTGTTTTTT	CASSTGQTTGELFF
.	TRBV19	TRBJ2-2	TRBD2	TGTGCCAGTTCATCACGGGGGGTATCAGGGGAGCTGTTTTTT	CASSSRGVSGELFF
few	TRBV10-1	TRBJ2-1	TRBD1	TGCGCCAGCAGTGATGGGCAGGGGGCTGGCAATGAGCAGTTCTTC	CASSDGQGAGNEQFF
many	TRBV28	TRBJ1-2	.	TGTGCCAGCAGCATGATCTATGGCTACACCTTC	CASSMIYGYTF
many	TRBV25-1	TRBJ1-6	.	TGTGCCAGCAGTGAACAGTTTTATAATTCACCCCTCCACTTT	CASSEQFYNSPLHF
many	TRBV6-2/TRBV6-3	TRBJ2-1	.	TGTGCCAGCAGTTACTCGTTTCAGGGAGGAAATGAGCAGTTCTTC	CASSYSFQGGNEQFF
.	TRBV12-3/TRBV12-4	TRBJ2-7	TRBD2	TGTGCCAGCAGTTTAAAGGGACTACCCCTCGAGCAGTACTTC	CASSLKGLPLEQYF
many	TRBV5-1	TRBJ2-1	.	TGCGCCAGCAGCGTTATGGGGGACCTTTACAATGAGCAGTTCTTC	CASSVMGDLYNEQFF
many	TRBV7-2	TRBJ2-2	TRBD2	TGTGCCAGCAGCTTAGATCGGCTAGCGGGTAACACCGGGGAGCTGTTTTTT	CASSLDRLAGNTGELFF
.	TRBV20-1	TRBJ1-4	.	TGCAGTGTGGACTCAACTAATGAAAAACTGTTTTTT	CSVDSTNEKLFF
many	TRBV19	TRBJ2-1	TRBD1	TGTGCCAGTAGCGCCTCCCTTAGGACAGGGGTCGGTGAGCAGTTCTTC	CASSASLRTGVGEQFF
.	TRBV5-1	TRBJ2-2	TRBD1	TGCGCCAGCAGCTTGACCGGACAGGGACCGAACACCGGGGAGCTGTTTTTT	CASSLTGQGPNTGELFF
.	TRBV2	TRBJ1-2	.	TGTGCCAGCAGTGATAACCCCTGGTATGGCTACACCTTC	CASSDNPWYGYTF
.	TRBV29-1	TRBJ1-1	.	TGCAGCGTTGCTCGGACAGAGGGGACTGAAGCTTTCTTT	CSVARTEGTEAFF
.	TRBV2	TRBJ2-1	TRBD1	TGTGCCAGCAGCGCCGACAGGGCTGGGAAGTTCTTC	CASSADRAGKFF
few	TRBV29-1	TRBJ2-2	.	TGCAGCGTTCTCCAGGTTGGCGCCGGGGAGCTGTTTTTT	CSVLQVGAGELFF
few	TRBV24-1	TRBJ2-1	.	TGTGCCACCAGTTGGGGTTATGAGCAGTTCTTC	CATSWGYEQFF
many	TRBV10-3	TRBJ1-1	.	TGTGCCATCAGTGAGGGGGCGAAGGGCACTGAAGCTTTCTTT	CAISEGAKGTEAFF
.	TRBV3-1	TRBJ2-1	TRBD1	TGTGCCAGCAGCCAACTGGGACAGACCCCCTACAATGAGCAGTTCTTC	CASSQLGQTPYNEQFF
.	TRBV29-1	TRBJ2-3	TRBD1	TGCAGCGTTTACAGGGGGCAGGCAGATACGCAGTATTTT	CSVYRGQADTQYF